The text below deals with one T cell receptor (beta chain). Antigen unknown. The CDR3 runs to 15 residues. The germline V gene encodes CDR1 MGHRA and CDR2 YSYEKL. V shed 0 bases and J 4 bases; nucleotides not matched to a gene: 4. Data came from immunoSEQ multiplex PCR; TCRdb stores just in-frame clones and leaves some out. The sample records around 2,000,000 clones, 90% to 95% being singletons. The sample originates from a study of shared clonotypes between healthy human individuals. Overall study findings and caveats: When naive CD4 clonotypes were compared across several donors, 5% to 5.5% were shared.

This TCR was recovered from a man aged 18-30 years in good health. The chain recombines TRBV4-1 with TRBJ2-7; TRBD2 matches 9 bases. Specimen: naive CD4+ T cells sorted from blood. As for subset: CD45RA+ positively selected. The CDR3 DNA sequence: TGCGCCAGCAGCCAAGATCCAGCGGGGGGTTACGAGCAGTACTTC. This codes for CASSQDPAGGYEQYF.